Described below is a single TCR beta chain sequence and its context. The data belong to a study of blood T cell repertoires in COVID-19. TCRdb's table, derived via immunoSEQ multiplex PCR, lists solely in-frame clones and lacks some. Among 300,000 to 350,000 clones listed, roughly 90% were seen once. Cohorts were based on clinical histories the participants reported. The CDR3 spans 16 residues. The germline V gene encodes CDR1 SEHNR and CDR2 FQNEAQ (reference sequence). V was shortened by 3 bases and J by 2 bases, with 16 bases between the two germline ends. V usage is TRBV7-9 and J usage is TRBJ1-1; no definite D call. Sequencing was carried out using PBMCs or T cells enriched from blood (not recorded which). The clonotype was recovered from a woman in her 30s who had been exposed to COVID-19. CDR3 in amino acids: CASSFGGRHLNTEAFF. In nucleotides, the CDR3 is TGTGCCAGCAGCTTCGGTGGCAGACATCTCAACACTGAAGCTTTCTTT.